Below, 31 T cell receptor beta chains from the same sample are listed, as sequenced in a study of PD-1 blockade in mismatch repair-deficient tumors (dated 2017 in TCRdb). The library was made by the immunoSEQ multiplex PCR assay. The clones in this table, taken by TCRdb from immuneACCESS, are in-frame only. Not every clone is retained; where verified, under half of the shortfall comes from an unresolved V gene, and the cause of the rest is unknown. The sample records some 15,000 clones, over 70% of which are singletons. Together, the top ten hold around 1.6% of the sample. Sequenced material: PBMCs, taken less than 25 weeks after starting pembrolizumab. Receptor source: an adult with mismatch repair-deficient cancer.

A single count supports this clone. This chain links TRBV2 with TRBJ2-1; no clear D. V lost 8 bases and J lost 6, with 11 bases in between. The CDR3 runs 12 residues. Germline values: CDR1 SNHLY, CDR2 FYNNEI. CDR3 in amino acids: CASSLERNEQFF. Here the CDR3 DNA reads TGTGCCAGCTCGCTTGAGCGCAATGAGCAGTTCTTC.

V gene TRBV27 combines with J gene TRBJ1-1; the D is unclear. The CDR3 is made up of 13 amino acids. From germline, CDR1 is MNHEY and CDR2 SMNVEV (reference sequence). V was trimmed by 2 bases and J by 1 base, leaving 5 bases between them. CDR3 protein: CASSLGGNTEAFF. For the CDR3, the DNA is TGTGCCAGCAGTTTAGGAGGGAACACTGAAGCTTTCTTT.

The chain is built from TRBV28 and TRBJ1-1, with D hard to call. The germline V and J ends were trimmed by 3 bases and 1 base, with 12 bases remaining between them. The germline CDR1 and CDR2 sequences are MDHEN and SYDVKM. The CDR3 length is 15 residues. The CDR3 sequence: CASSFSGVGNTEAFF. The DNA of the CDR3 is TGTGCCAGCAGTTTCTCGGGTGTTGGGAACACTGAAGCTTTCTTT.

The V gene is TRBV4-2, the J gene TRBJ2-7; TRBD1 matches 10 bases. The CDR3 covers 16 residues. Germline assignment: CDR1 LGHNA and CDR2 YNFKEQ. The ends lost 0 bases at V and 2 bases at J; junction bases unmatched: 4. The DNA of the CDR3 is TGTGCCAGCAGCCAAGATGCCGGGACAGGGGCCTACGAGCAGTACTTC. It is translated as CASSQDAGTGAYEQYF.

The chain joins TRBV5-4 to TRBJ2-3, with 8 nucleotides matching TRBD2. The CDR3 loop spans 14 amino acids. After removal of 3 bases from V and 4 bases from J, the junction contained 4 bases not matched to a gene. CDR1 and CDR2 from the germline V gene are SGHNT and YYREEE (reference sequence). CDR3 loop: CASSSKRESDTQYF. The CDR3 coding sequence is TGTGCCAGCAGCTCTAAGCGGGAGTCAGATACGCAGTATTTT. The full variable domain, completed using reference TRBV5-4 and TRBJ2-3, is ETGVTQSPTHLIKTRGQQVTLRCSSQSGHNTVSWYQQALGQGPQFIFQYYREEENGRGNFPPRFSGLQFPNYSSELNVNALELDDSALYLCASSSKRESDTQYFGPGTRLTVL.

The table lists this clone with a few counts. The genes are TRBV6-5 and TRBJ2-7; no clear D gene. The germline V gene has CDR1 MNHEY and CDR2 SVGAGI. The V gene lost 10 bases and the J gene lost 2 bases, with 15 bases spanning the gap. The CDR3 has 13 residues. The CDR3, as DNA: TGTGCCACCCTTAAACTTGTAACCTACGAGCAGTACTTC. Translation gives CATLKLVTYEQYF.

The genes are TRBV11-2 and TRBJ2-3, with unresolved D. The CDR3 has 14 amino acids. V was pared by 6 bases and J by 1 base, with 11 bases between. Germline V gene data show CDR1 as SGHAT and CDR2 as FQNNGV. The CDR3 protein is CASRSESGTDTQYF. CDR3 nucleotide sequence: TGTGCCAGCAGGTCCGAGAGTGGCACAGATACGCAGTATTTT.

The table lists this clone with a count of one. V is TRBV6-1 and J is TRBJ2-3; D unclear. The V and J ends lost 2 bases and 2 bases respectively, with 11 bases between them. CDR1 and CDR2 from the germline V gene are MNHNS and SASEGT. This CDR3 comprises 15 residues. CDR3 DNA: TGTGCCAGCAGTGAAACCGGTTTTCCCACAGATACGCAGTATTTT. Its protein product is CASSETGFPTDTQYF.

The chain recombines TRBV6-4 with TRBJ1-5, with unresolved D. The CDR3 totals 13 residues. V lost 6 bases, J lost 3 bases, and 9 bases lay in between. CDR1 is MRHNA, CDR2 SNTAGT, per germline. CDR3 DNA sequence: TGTGCCAGCAGCCGGGAAGTCAATCAGCCCCAGCATTTT. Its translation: CASSREVNQPQHF.

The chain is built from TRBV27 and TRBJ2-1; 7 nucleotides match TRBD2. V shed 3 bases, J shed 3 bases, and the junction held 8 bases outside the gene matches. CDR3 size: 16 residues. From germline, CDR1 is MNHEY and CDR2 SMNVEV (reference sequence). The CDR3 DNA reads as TGTGCCAGCAGTTTGTCTGCGCTAGCGGTCTACAATGAGCAGTTCTTC. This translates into CASSLSALAVYNEQFF.

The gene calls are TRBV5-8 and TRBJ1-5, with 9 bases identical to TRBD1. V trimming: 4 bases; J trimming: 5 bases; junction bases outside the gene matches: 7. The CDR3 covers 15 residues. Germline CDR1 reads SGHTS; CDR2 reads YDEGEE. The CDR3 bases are TGTGCCAGCAGCACCCAAGACAGGGGGGATCAGCCCCAGCATTTT. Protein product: CASSTQDRGDQPQHF.

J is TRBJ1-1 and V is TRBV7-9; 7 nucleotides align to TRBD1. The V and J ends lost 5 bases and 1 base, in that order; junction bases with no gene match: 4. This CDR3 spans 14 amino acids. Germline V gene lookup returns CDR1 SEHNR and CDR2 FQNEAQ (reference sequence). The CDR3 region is CASSVGQPNTEAFF. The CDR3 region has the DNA TGTGCCAGCAGCGTGGGACAGCCGAACACTGAAGCTTTCTTT.

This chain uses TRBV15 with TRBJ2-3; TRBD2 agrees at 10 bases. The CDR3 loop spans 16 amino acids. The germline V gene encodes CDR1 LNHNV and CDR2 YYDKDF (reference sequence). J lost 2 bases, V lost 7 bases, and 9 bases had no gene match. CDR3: CATTTTSGPYTDTQYF. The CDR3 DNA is TGTGCCACCACCACGACTAGCGGGCCTTACACAGATACGCAGTATTTT.

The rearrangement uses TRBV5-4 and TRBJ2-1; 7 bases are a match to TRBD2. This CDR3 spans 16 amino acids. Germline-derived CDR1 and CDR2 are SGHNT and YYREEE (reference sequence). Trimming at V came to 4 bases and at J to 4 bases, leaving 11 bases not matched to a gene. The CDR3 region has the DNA TGTGCCAGCAGCCCTCCCCCGGGGGAGGGTTACAATGAGCAGTTCTTC. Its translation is CASSPPPGEGYNEQFF.

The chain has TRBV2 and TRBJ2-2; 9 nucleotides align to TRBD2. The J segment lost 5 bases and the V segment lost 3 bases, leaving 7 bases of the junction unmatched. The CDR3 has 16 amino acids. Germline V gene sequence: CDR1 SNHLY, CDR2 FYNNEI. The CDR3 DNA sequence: TGTGCCAGCAGTGAGACTAGCGGTCTTTATACCGGGGAGCTGTTTTTT. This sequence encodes CASSETSGLYTGELFF.

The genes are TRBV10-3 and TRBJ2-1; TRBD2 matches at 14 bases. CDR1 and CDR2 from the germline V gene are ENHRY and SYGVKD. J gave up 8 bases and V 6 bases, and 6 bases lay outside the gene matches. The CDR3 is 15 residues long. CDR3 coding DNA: TGTGCCATCAGACCGGGACTAGCGGGAGTTGATGAGCAGTTCTTC. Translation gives CAIRPGLAGVDEQFF.

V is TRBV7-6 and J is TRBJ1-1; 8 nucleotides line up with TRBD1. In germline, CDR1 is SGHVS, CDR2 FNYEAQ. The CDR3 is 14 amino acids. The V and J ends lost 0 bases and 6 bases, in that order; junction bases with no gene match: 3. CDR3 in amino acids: CASSLARTGSEAFF. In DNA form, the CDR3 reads TGTGCCAGCAGCTTAGCCCGGACAGGGTCTGAAGCTTTCTTT.

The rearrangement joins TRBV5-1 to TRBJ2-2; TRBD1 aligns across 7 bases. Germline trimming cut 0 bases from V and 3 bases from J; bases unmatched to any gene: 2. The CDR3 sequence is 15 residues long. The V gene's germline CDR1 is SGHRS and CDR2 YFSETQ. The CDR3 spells CASSLGQGDTGELFF. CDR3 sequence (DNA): TGCGCCAGCAGCTTGGGACAGGGTGACACCGGGGAGCTGTTTTTT.

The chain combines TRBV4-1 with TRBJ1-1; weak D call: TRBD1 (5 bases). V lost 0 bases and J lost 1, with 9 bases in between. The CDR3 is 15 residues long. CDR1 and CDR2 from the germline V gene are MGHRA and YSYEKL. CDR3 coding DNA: TGCGCCAGCAGCCAAGATAATCAGGGGAACACTGAAGCTTTCTTT. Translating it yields CASSQDNQGNTEAFF.

The CDR3 sequence is CAIKSVVGEKLFF. The CDR3 coding sequence is TGTGCCATCAAGTCGGTGGTCGGGGAAAAACTGTTTTTT. This chain uses TRBV10-3 with TRBJ1-4, with no clear D. Looked up from germline, CDR1 is ENHRY and CDR2 is SYGVKD. V lost 7 bases and J 8 bases, leaving 14 bases between the germline ends. This CDR3 has 13 amino acids.

In DNA form, the CDR3 reads TGTGCCAGCAGTGGCTGGACAGGGGTTCACTATGGCTACACCTTC. It translates to CASSGWTGVHYGYTF. The chain uses TRBV25-1 and TRBJ1-2; 9 bases line up with TRBD1. The V segment lost 4 bases and the J segment 3 bases; nucleotides outside the gene matches: 6. The CDR3 has 15 amino acids. Germline CDR1 reads MGHDK; CDR2 reads SYGVNS.

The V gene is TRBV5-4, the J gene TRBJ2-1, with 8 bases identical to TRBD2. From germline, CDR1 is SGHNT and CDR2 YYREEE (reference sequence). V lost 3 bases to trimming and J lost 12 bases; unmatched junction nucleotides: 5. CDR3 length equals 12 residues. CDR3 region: CASSWGREGQFF. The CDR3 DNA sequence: TGTGCCAGCAGCTGGGGACGGGAGGGGCAGTTCTTC.

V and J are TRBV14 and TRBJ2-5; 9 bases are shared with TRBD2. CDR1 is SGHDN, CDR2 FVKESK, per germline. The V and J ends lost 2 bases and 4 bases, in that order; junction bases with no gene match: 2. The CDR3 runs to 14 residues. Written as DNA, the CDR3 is TGTGCCAGCAGCCAAAGCGGGAGGACAGAGACCCAGTACTTC. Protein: CASSQSGRTETQYF.

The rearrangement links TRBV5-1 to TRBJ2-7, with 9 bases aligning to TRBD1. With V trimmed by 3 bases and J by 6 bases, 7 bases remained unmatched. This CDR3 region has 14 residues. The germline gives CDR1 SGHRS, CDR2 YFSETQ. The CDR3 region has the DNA TGCGCCAGCAGCTCGGACAGGGGCTATCTCGAGCAGTACTTC. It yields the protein CASSSDRGYLEQYF.

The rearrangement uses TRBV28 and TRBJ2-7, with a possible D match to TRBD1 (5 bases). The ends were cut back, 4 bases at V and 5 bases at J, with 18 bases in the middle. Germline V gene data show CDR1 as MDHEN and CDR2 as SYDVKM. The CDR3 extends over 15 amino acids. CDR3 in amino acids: CASSSLFKGEHEQYF. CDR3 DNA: TGTGCCAGCAGTTCCCTGTTTAAAGGGGAACACGAGCAGTACTTC. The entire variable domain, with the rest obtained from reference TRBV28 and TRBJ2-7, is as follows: DVKVTQSSRYLVKRTGEKVFLECVQDMDHENMFWYRQDPGLGLRLIYFSYDVKMKEKGDIPEGYSVSREKKERFSLILESASTNQTSMYLCASSSLFKGEHEQYFGPGTRLTVT.

CDR3: CASSFRGQSTDTQYF. CDR3 sequence (DNA): TGTGCCAGCAGTTTTCGGGGACAGAGCACAGATACGCAGTATTTT. J is TRBJ2-3 and V is TRBV28, with 7 bases aligning to TRBD1. V lost 3 bases, J lost 0 bases, and 3 bases stayed unmatched. Germline lookup yields CDR1 MDHEN and CDR2 SYDVKM. The length of the CDR3 is 15 residues.

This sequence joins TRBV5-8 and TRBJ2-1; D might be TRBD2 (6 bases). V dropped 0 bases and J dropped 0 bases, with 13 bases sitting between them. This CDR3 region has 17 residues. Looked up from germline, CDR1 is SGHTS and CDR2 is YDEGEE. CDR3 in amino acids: CASSLGGLRSSYNEQFF. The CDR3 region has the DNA TGTGCCAGCAGCTTGGGTGGACTAAGAAGCTCCTACAATGAGCAGTTCTTC.

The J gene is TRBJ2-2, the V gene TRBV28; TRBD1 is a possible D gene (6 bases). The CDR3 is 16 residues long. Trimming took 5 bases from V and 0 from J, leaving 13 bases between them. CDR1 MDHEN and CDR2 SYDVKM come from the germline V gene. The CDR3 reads CASSTYRASNTGELFF. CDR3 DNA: TGTGCCAGCAGTACCTACAGGGCTTCGAACACCGGGGAGCTGTTTTTT.

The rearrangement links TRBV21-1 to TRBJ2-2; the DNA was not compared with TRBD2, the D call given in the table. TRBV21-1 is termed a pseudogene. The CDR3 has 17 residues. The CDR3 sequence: CASSKGGREGRTGELFF. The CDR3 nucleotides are TGTGCCAGCAGCAAAGGGGGGCGGGAGGGCCGAACCGGGGAGCTGTTTTTT.

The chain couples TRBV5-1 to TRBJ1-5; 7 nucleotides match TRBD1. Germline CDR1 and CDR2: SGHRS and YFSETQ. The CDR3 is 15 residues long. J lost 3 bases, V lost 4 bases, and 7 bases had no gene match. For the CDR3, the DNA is TGCGCCAGCAGCCTCGGGACAGTTCTCAATCAGCCCCAGCATTTT. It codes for CASSLGTVLNQPQHF.

CDR3 bases: TGTGCCAGCTCACCCCAGGGGGAGAACACTGAAGCTTTCTTT. Its translation: CASSPQGENTEAFF. The chain has TRBV18 and TRBJ1-1, with 7 bases matching TRBD1. V dropped 3 bases and J dropped 1; count of bases not matched to a gene: 2. In germline, CDR1 is KGHSH, CDR2 LQKENI. The CDR3 extends over 14 amino acids.